This T cell receptor beta chain was found in a study of cytomegalovirus exposure and HLA in healthy donors. Study-wide results and limits: Most subjects' HLA-A and HLA-B alleles were reportedly predicted from TCR beta sequences.

On this clone: Its specificity is unknown.

The PCR had 60 Vbeta and 13 Jbeta primers. Assay used: immunoSEQ multiplex PCR; TCRdb lists only in-frame clones, some missing. The sample shows about 150,000 clones, 70% to 85% of them seen only once. CDR1 MNHEY and CDR2 SMNVEV come from the germline V gene (reference sequence). The CDR3 runs 14 residues. The trim removed 6 bases at V and 9 bases at J, leaving 5 bases unmatched. Sequencing was carried out using PBMCs. This receptor was identified in a man aged 30 to 39 in good health and CMV-seronegative. The V gene is TRBV27, the J gene TRBJ1-6; 10 bases fit TRBD1. CDR3 protein: CASRLTGGGSPLHF. The CDR3 coding sequence is TGTGCCAGCAGACTGACAGGGGGCGGTTCACCCCTCCACTTT.